Listed here are 16 T cell receptor beta chains from one sample, sequenced in a study of T cell responses to AZD1222 COVID-19 vaccine. Measured with immunoSEQ multiplex PCR; TCRdb has only the in-frame clones, and not every one. The sample lists 90,000 to 130,000 clones, about 87% occurring once. Material: peripheral blood, obtained 28 days after the second AZD1222 dose. These receptors all stem from an adult who received the AZD1222 COVID-19 vaccine.

CDR3 region: CASSQDNIEIYGYTF. The CDR3 DNA reads TGTGCCAGCAGCCAAGATAATATTGAAATCTATGGCTACACCTTC. This sequence joins TRBV4-2 and TRBJ1-2; D gene unclear. CDR3 size: 15 residues. The ends were cut back, 0 bases at V and 4 bases at J, with 12 bases in the middle. Germline V gene data show CDR1 as LGHNA and CDR2 as YNFKEQ.

This chain connects TRBV12-3 or TRBV12-4 to TRBJ1-2; 8 nucleotides agree with TRBD1. The CDR3 spans 13 residues. With 2 bases clipped from V and 7 bases from J, the junction kept 3 bases outside the gene matches. The CDR3 sequence: CASSLQGAGGYTF. The CDR3 DNA follows: TGTGCCAGCAGTTTACAGGGGGCAGGTGGCTACACCTTC.

The chain links TRBV11-3 to TRBJ1-4; D gene ambiguous. The CDR3 is made up of 15 amino acids. Between the trimmed V and J ends, which lost 0 bases and 3 bases, there was a span of 8 bases. Germline CDR1 SGHNT, CDR2 YENEEA. CDR3 region: CASSLDGRANEKLFF. CDR3 nucleotide sequence: TGTGCCAGCAGCTTAGACGGCAGAGCTAATGAAAAACTGTTTTTT.

V usage is TRBV9 and J usage is TRBJ2-6; perhaps TRBD1 as D (6 bases). V was cut by 3 bases and J by 0 bases, with 10 bases left in between. Germline values: CDR1 SGDLS, CDR2 YYNGEE. The CDR3 is 16 residues long. For the CDR3, the DNA is TGTGCCAGCAGCGGGACAGCATCCTCTGGGGCCAACGTCCTGACTTTC. Translated, it gives CASSGTASSGANVLTF.

The V gene is TRBV5-5, the J gene TRBJ2-4, with TRBD2 matching 8 bases. Germline CDR1 reads SGHKS; CDR2 reads YYEKEE (reference sequence). This CDR3 region has 17 residues. Unmatched junction bases numbered 12, after V lost 1 base and J lost 6 bases. The CDR3 reads CASSLLAGGRSGNIQYF. CDR3 coding DNA: TGTGCCAGCAGCTTGTTGGCGGGAGGAAGGAGTGGAAACATTCAGTACTTC.

This sequence joins TRBV6-5 and TRBJ1-1, with D hard to call. V was shortened by 7 bases and J by 2 bases, with 11 bases between the two germline ends. The CDR3 totals 13 residues. Germline lookup yields CDR1 MNHEY and CDR2 SVGAGI. Here the CDR3 reads CASTRRENTEAFF. The DNA of the CDR3 is TGTGCCAGCACCCGCCGAGAAAACACTGAAGCTTTCTTT.

The V call is TRBV5-6, the J call TRBJ2-7, with TRBD2 identical over 8 bases. CDR1 SGHDT and CDR2 YYEEEE come from the germline V gene. V shed 3 bases and J 5 bases; nucleotides not matched to a gene: 10. CDR3 length: 15 residues. CDR3 amino acids: CASSYGLARPDEQYF. Here the CDR3 DNA reads TGTGCCAGCAGCTACGGACTAGCCCGACCTGACGAGCAGTACTTC.

This clone was counted once. J is TRBJ2-1 and V is TRBV18, with TRBD1 as a possible D gene (6 bases). V was clipped by 2 bases and J by 8 bases, with 10 bases between them. The length of the CDR3 is 13 residues. CDR1 and CDR2 from the germline V gene are KGHSH and LQKENI. The CDR3 region is CASSPEDSYEQFF. The CDR3 DNA sequence: TGTGCCAGCTCACCAGAGGACAGTTATGAGCAGTTCTTC.

The chain carries TRBV28 and TRBJ1-4; no clear D gene. This CDR3 has 14 residues. Germline CDR1 and CDR2: MDHEN and SYDVKM. Trimming cost V 6 bases and J 7 bases, with 15 bases left between them. CDR3 protein: CASSLTGIGEKLFF. CDR3 nucleotides: TGTGCCAGCAGCCTGACCGGAATAGGTGAAAAACTGTTTTTT.

The rearrangement links TRBV7-9 to TRBJ2-2, with D possibly being TRBD1 (5 bases). V was trimmed by 3 bases and J by 6 bases, leaving 11 bases between them. The germline V gene has CDR1 SEHNR and CDR2 FQNEAQ (reference sequence). The CDR3 has 14 residues. CDR3 protein: CASSFIQGPGELFF. CDR3 nucleotides: TGTGCCAGCAGCTTCATCCAGGGTCCCGGGGAGCTGTTTTTT.

The chain recombines TRBV4-1 with TRBJ2-2; D unclear. CDR3 length: 14 amino acids. Germline V CDR1 and CDR2: MGHRA, YSYEKL. Deletions cut 2 bases from V and 7 bases from J, with 11 bases between. The chain's CDR3 is CASSQRDGVGELFF. Here the CDR3 DNA reads TGCGCCAGCAGCCAACGAGATGGGGTCGGGGAGCTGTTTTTT.

J is TRBJ1-5 and V is TRBV27, with 9 bases lining up with TRBD1. The CDR3 loop spans 17 amino acids. Germline trimming cut 9 bases from V and 0 bases from J; bases unmatched to any gene: 12. Germline CDR1 reads MNHEY; CDR2 reads SMNVEV (reference sequence). This chain's CDR3 is CARTGQGSSDSNQPQHF. The CDR3 DNA reads as TGTGCCAGGACGGGACAGGGTAGTTCAGATAGCAATCAGCCCCAGCATTTT.

This clone was seen more than once but under ten times. V is TRBV12-3 or TRBV12-4 and J is TRBJ2-7; D not certain. This CDR3 spans 11 amino acids. V dropped 5 bases and J dropped 3 bases, with 5 bases sitting between them. The CDR3 is CASSNLYEQYF. The CDR3 nucleotides are TGTGCCAGCAGTAATCTCTACGAGCAGTACTTC.

This clone was detected only once. The V and J genes are TRBV6-5 and TRBJ2-7; the D is unclear. Germline-derived CDR1 and CDR2 are MNHEY and SVGAGI. Trimming shortened V by 5 bases and J by 5 bases, and 10 bases separated the two germline ends. This CDR3 is 12 amino acids long. CDR3 DNA sequence: TGTGCCAGCAGTCCCAATGGGGACGAGCAGTACTTC. Protein: CASSPNGDEQYF.

The chain links TRBV6-6 to TRBJ2-7; 10 nucleotides agree with TRBD1. CDR1 MNHNY and CDR2 SVGAGI come from the germline V gene (reference sequence). The CDR3 loop spans 15 amino acids. After removal of 6 bases from V and 2 bases from J, the junction contained 7 bases not matched to a gene. CDR3 coding DNA: TGTGCCAGCAGGTCCAGAGGACAGGGGGCCTACGAGCAGTACTTC. Translated, it gives CASRSRGQGAYEQYF.

This chain joins TRBV19 and TRBJ1-2; D might be TRBD1 (5 bases). This CDR3 region has 15 residues. Looked up from germline, CDR1 is LNHDA and CDR2 is SQIVND (reference sequence). V was trimmed by 4 bases and J by 2 bases, leaving 14 bases between them. In DNA form, the CDR3 reads TGTGCCAGTAGTACAACCGGGACTCGGAACTATGGCTACACCTTC. Protein sequence: CASSTTGTRNYGYTF.